This T cell receptor (beta chain) stems from a study of T cell responses to AZD1222 COVID-19 vaccine. The study's findings and limits: Donors were mostly white British, more females; clonal diversity possibly underestimated. The reported proportion of spike-specific TCRs targeting unmutated variant regions was nearly half.

In the case of this clone: Its antigen remains unidentified.

Assay used: immunoSEQ multiplex PCR; TCRdb lists only in-frame clones, some missing. The sample consists of about 97,000 clones, about 89% of them appearing once. Trimming removed 2 bases at V and 4 bases at J, with 6 bases between. This CDR3 region has 12 residues. Germline V gene data show CDR1 as MNHEY and CDR2 as SVGEGT. The chain couples TRBV6-2 or TRBV6-3 to TRBJ2-7; D gene ambiguous. The sequences come from peripheral blood, collected on day 0 of AZD1222 vaccination. This clonotype was sampled from an adult in good health. This CDR3 is CASSYNRYEQYF. In DNA form, the CDR3 reads TGTGCCAGCAGTTACAACAGATACGAGCAGTACTTC.